The 9 T cell receptor beta chains reported below all come from one sample, sequenced in a study of T cells in Graves' hyperthyroidism and ophthalmopathy. Amplified TCR beta CDR3 regions derived from RNA transcripts. The study used the HTBI primer set for a first-round RT-PCR of the TCR CDR3. TCRdb ran MiXCR on the multiplex PCR reads and lists one entry per CDR3 protein. The data hold about 690,000 distinct CDR3 sequences, with 15% to 20% observed a single time. Sequences were obtained from blood. The receptors come from a man aged 50-59 years with Graves' hyperthyroidism.

This clonotype has a count of ten or more. The chain uses TRBV11-2 and TRBJ2-1; tentative D call: TRBD2 (5 bases). This CDR3 comprises 15 residues. CDR1 SGHAT and CDR2 FQNNGV come from the germline V gene. V was trimmed by 1 base and J by 5 bases, leaving 12 bases between them. Written as DNA, the CDR3 is TGTGCCAGCAGCTTAGGCAGGAGGAGCAACAATGAGCAGTTCTTC. Amino acids: CASSLGRRSNNEQFF.

This clonotype was detected ten times or more. This sequence joins TRBV7-2 and TRBJ1-2, with 8 bases lining up with TRBD1. The CDR3 spans 13 residues. Trimming cost V 5 bases and J 6 bases; bases outside gene matches: 5. CDR1 and CDR2 from the germline V gene are SGHTA and FQGNSA. The CDR3 region has the DNA TGTGCCAGCAGCCCCGACAGGGGAGATGGCTACACCTTC. The encoded protein is CASSPDRGDGYTF.

This clonotype was seen at least ten times. The chain joins TRBV6-1 to TRBJ2-7, with D perhaps matching TRBD1 (6 bases). Germline V gene data show CDR1 as MNHNS and CDR2 as SASEGT. V lost 6 bases and J lost 6, with 12 bases in between. This CDR3 has 12 residues. This CDR3 reads CASRIWTAEQYF. The CDR3 DNA is TGTGCCAGCAGAATTTGGACAGCCGAGCAGTACTTC.

V is TRBV7-9 and J is TRBJ2-1; 7 nucleotides align to TRBD2. Germline V gives CDR1 SEHNR, CDR2 FQNEAQ (reference sequence). V gave up 6 bases and J gave up 2 bases; unmatched junction bases: 7. CDR3 size: 15 residues. CDR3 in amino acids: CASSFFSGPYNEQFF. In nucleotides, the CDR3 is TGTGCCAGCAGTTTCTTTAGCGGGCCCTACAATGAGCAGTTCTTC.

This clonotype was picked up many times. CDR3 residues: CASSRHVRGRGTGELFF. The DNA for the CDR3 is TGTGCCAGCAGCCGTCATGTTCGCGGGAGGGGGACCGGGGAGCTGTTTTTT. The chain joins TRBV11-2 to TRBJ2-2, with TRBD2 matching over 9 bases. This CDR3 contains 17 residues. Trimming took 5 bases from V and 5 from J; bases not matched to a gene: 12. Germline CDR1 SGHAT, CDR2 FQNNGV.

This clonotype was observed at least ten times. The V and J genes are TRBV18 and TRBJ2-1; TRBD2 matches 12 bases. CDR3 length: 17 residues. Looked up from germline, CDR1 is KGHSH and CDR2 is LQKENI. V gave up 6 bases and J gave up 0 bases; unmatched junction bases: 6. The chain's CDR3 is CASSRTSGDSSYNEQFF. Here the CDR3 DNA reads TGTGCCAGCTCCCGGACTAGCGGGGATAGCTCCTACAATGAGCAGTTCTTC.

The gene calls are TRBV29-1 and TRBJ2-7, with TRBD2 identical over 10 bases. V trimming: 6 bases; J trimming: 2 bases; junction bases outside the gene matches: 7. The CDR3 loop spans 14 amino acids. Germline CDR1 is SQVTM and CDR2 is ANQGSEA. CDR3 nucleotides: TGCAGCGTCGTCGGGACTAGCGTAACCTACGAGCAGTACTTC. This translates into CSVVGTSVTYEQYF.

The rearrangement joins TRBV6-2 or TRBV6-3 to TRBJ2-2; D tentatively reads TRBD1 or TRBD2 (5 bases each). Trimming removed 9 bases at V and 0 bases at J, with 8 bases between. The germline V gene encodes CDR1 MNHEY and CDR2 SVGEGT. There are 13 residues in the CDR3. The CDR3 reads CASQGPNTGELFF. The CDR3 DNA follows: TGTGCCAGTCAGGGACCGAACACCGGGGAGCTGTTTTTT.

As to this clonotype: This may be a read error, as it is one base from a much larger clone. In this CDR3 the conserved last residue, phenylalanine or tryptophan, is missing, so a read error is likely. The chain combines TRBV7-3 with TRBJ1-1; 7 bases are a match to TRBD1. Looked up from germline, CDR1 is SGHTA and CDR2 is FQGTGA. The CDR3 totals 15 residues. V shed 5 bases and J 0 bases; nucleotides not matched to a gene: 6. CDR3: CASSPGGPMNTEAFS. The CDR3 nucleotides read TGTGCCAGCAGCCCAGGGGGACCCATGAACACTGAAGCTTTCTCT.